The rows below give T cell receptor beta chains drawn from one sample of a study of blood T cell repertoires in COVID-19. Generated by immunoSEQ multiplex PCR, the TCRdb table keeps only in-frame clones and is missing some. The sample includes around 400,000 clones, more than 70% of them seen just once. Sequenced material: peripheral blood. Receptors originate from a woman between 55 and 75 years old with COVID-19, enrolled during active disease. Each CDR3 is given with its conserved first and last residue. The D gene is left open where the match is weak. Expanded clones are given a class, and other clones once, few, many or no size at all.

>NA|NA|TRBJ2-5|TRBV7-3
TGTGCCAGCAGCCCAACGAGGGGGGGACAAGAGACCCAGTACTTC
CASSPTRGGQETQYF
>NA|NA|TRBJ1-6|TRBV6-5
TGTGCCAGCAGCTCGGCGGGGTCTAATTCACCCCTCCACTTT
CASSSAGSNSPLHF
>NA|TRBD2|TRBJ2-3|TRBV9
TGTGCCAGCAGTTCTACTAGCGGGGGGGCCGGAGATACGCAGTATTTT
CASSSTSGGAGDTQYF
>once|TRBD1|TRBJ2-1|TRBV28
TGTGCCAGCAGTACCCGGGGACAGACCTACTACAATGAGCAGTTCTTC
CASSTRGQTYYNEQFF
>once|TRBD1|TRBJ2-7|TRBV2
TGTGCCAGCAGTGACCGTGGGACAGGGGAGTCCTACGAGCAGTACTTC
CASSDRGTGESYEQYF
>NA|NA|TRBJ1-3|TRBV27
TGTGCCAGCAGGGCCAACTCTGGAAACACCATATATTTT
CASRANSGNTIYF
>NA|NA|TRBJ2-7|TRBV12-3/TRBV12-4
TGTGCCAGCAGTTCCGACACAGGGTACGAGCAGTACTTC
CASSSDTGYEQYF
>NA|TRBD2|TRBJ2-1|TRBV19
TGTGCCAGTAGTATCCCAGCGGGGTCTTCCTACAATGAGCAGTTCTTC
CASSIPAGSSYNEQFF
>NA|TRBD1|TRBJ2-1|TRBV6-5
TGTGCCAGCAAGGGACAGGTTTACAATGAGCAGTTCTTC
CASKGQVYNEQFF
>NA|TRBD2|TRBJ2-1|TRBV27
TGTGCCAGCAGCCCCTCGAGCGGGGGGGGGCGAAATGAGCAGTTCTTC
CASSPSSGGGRNEQFF
>few|TRBD1|TRBJ2-5|TRBV2
TGTGCCAGCAGTACGACAGGGGTAGAGACCCAGTACTTC
CASSTTGVETQYF
>NA|NA|TRBJ2-1|TRBV7-3
TGTGCCAGCAGCCCAGGTCGAGCCTACAATGAGCAGTTCTTC
CASSPGRAYNEQFF
>NA|TRBD1|TRBJ1-6|TRBV4-2
TGTGCCAGCAGCCCGGCCCCCGGGACAGGGGCTATTTCACCCCTCCACTTT
CASSPAPGTGAISPLHF
>NA|TRBD2|TRBJ2-4|TRBV5-5
TGTGCCAGCAGCGGCCAGGCCCTAGCGGGTTACATTCAGTACTTC
CASSGQALAGYIQYF
>NA|NA|TRBJ2-3|TRBV5-6
TGTGCCAGCAGCTTACAGGGATACACAGATACGCAGTATTTT
CASSLQGYTDTQYF
>few|NA|TRBJ1-6|TRBV6-5
TGTGCCAGCAGTTACTCGATCGGGCCAAATGGGGGGCCCCTCCACTTT
CASSYSIGPNGGPLHF
>NA|TRBD2|TRBJ2-3|TRBV7-3
TGTGCCAGCAGCTTAAATCCTAGCGGGGCGAGCACAGATACGCAGTATTTT
CASSLNPSGASTDTQYF
>NA|NA|TRBJ2-7|TRBV29-1
TGCAGCGTTGCAGCGACCGCGGCCTACGAGCAGTACTTC
CSVAATAAYEQYF
>NA|NA|TRBJ2-6|TRBV4-2
TGTGCCAGCAGCCAAGAGGATCCAGGTGGCGGGGCCAACGTCCTGACTTTC
CASSQEDPGGGANVLTF
>NA|NA|TRBJ2-7|TRBV10-3
TGTGCCATCAGTGAGTCTGATAGCGGCACCTACGAGCAGTACTTC
CAISESDSGTYEQYF
>few|TRBD1|TRBJ1-2|TRBV2
TGTGCCAGCAGGGGTGACAGGGGCTCCGCCTATGGCTACACCTTC
CASRGDRGSAYGYTF
>NA|NA|TRBJ2-1|TRBV9
TGTGCCAGCAGCCCAGGATACAATGAGCAGTTCTTC
CASSPGYNEQFF
>NA|NA|TRBJ1-3|TRBV2
TGTGCCAGCAGTGAAGAACTTAAGCCGTGGGGAAACACCATATATTTT
CASSEELKPWGNTIYF
>NA|NA|TRBJ1-4|TRBV19
TGTGCCAGTAGAACGACAGCGACTAATGAAAAACTGTTTTTT
CASRTTATNEKLFF
>NA|TRBD1|TRBJ1-5|TRBV30
TGTGCCTGGAGTGTTGGCACAGGGGTTAATCAGCCCCAGCATTTT
CAWSVGTGVNQPQHF
>NA|NA|TRBJ1-2|TRBV21-1
TGTGCCAGCAACGCGCCGGGGGTTGACTATGGCTACACCTTC
CASNAPGVDYGYTF
>NA|NA|TRBJ2-3|TRBV12-5
TGTGCTAGTGGTTTGGTGGGCGCAGATACGCAGTATTTT
CASGLVGADTQYF
>NA|TRBD1|TRBJ2-2|TRBV7-2
TGTGCCAGCAGCCTGGGACAGGGGGAGCTGTTTTTT
CASSLGQGELFF
>NA|TRBD1|TRBJ1-3|TRBV19
TGTGCCAGTAGTATCGGGACAGTCTCGAACACCATATATTTT
CASSIGTVSNTIYF
>NA|TRBD2|TRBJ2-1|TRBV7-8
TGTGCCAGCAGCTGGTTGACTAGCGGGGGAGGGTATGAGCAGTTCTTC
CASSWLTSGGGYEQFF
>NA|TRBD2|TRBJ2-7|TRBV5-4
TGTGCCAGCAGCTTGAAAGCGGGGCAGGAGCAGTACTTC
CASSLKAGQEQYF
>NA|TRBD2|TRBJ2-1|TRBV27
TGTGCCAGCAGTTTAATGCTCGTGGGACTAGCTTACAATGAGCAGTTCTTC
CASSLMLVGLAYNEQFF
>NA|TRBD1|TRBJ1-2|TRBV6-1
TGTGCCAGCAGTGAAGGCCGGACAGGGGTGTATGGCTACACCTTC
CASSEGRTGVYGYTF
>NA|NA|TRBJ2-7|TRBV7-9
TGTGCCAGCAGCTGGGGCCTTAGGGGCAGTTCCTACGAGCAGTACTTC
CASSWGLRGSSYEQYF
>NA|NA|TRBJ1-2|TRBV7-9
TGTGCCAGCAGCCGACCCCCGGAGAGGCATGGCTACACCTTC
CASSRPPERHGYTF
>NA|TRBD1|TRBJ2-5|TRBV16
TGTGCCAGCAGCCCTCAGGGGGCTCTGGAGACCCAGTACTTC
CASSPQGALETQYF
>few|TRBD2|TRBJ2-2|TRBV2
TGTGCCAGCATCTCCAGCGGGGGGGCTGCCGGGGAGCTGTTTTTT
CASISSGGAAGELFF
>NA|TRBD1|TRBJ1-6|TRBV5-1
TGCGCCAGCAGCTTGGATGGACAGGGATCACCCCTCCACTTT
CASSLDGQGSPLHF
>NA|TRBD1|TRBJ1-1|TRBV18
TGTGCCAGCTCACCTACGGACAGGGATGCTTTCTTT
CASSPTDRDAFF
>NA|NA|TRBJ1-3|TRBV3-1/TRBV3-2
TGTGCCAGCAGTCAACACAGCTCTGGAAACACCATATATTTT
CASSQHSSGNTIYF
>once|TRBD2|TRBJ2-2|TRBV3-1/TRBV3-2
TGTGCCAGCAGCCAACCAGCGGGGGGGAACACCGGGGAGCTGTTTTTT
CASSQPAGGNTGELFF
>NA|NA|TRBJ1-1|TRBV6-5
TGTGCCATCGGGGGGGAGGGTCTTAACTCTGAAGCTTTCTTT
CAIGGEGLNSEAFF
>NA|NA|TRBJ1-5|TRBV28
TGTGCCAGCCGGAGACAGGGCAATCAGCCCCAGCATTTT
CASRRQGNQPQHF
>NA|TRBD2|TRBJ2-3|TRBV9
TGTGCCAGCAGCCCCGCGGGAGGGGTTAGCACAGATACGCAGTATTTT
CASSPAGGVSTDTQYF
>NA|NA|TRBJ2-5|TRBV29-1
TGCAGCGCCAAGACTAGACAAGAGACCCAGTACTTC
CSAKTRQETQYF